These 23 T cell receptor beta chains came from one sample sequenced in a study of T cell clonotyping in hematopoietic cell transplantation. Produced via immunoSEQ multiplex PCR; TCRdb's table is partial and in-frame only. Seen here are over 8,000 clones, roughly 79% observed once, and the top ten hold around 45%. The specimen was peripheral blood mononuclear cells, collected 180 days after allogeneic stem cell transplant. These receptors came from a female patient aged 50 to 65 who had an allogeneic stem cell transplant from a related donor, so the T cells may come from the graft donor. Some clones in this sample may be carry-over from other donors' samples.

This clone turned up a few times. This chain connects TRBV5-4 to TRBJ1-1, with D unresolved. Trimming stripped 2 bases from V and 3 bases from J, with 14 bases between. The CDR3 is 15 amino acids. In germline, CDR1 is SGHNT, CDR2 YYREEE (reference sequence). In DNA, the CDR3 is TGTGCCAGCAGCTTAGGACCGGTTGGATACACTGAAGCTTTCTTT. As protein: CASSLGPVGYTEAFF.

This chain uses TRBV7-8 with TRBJ2-7, with TRBD1 matching over 8 bases. The germline V gene has CDR1 SGHVS and CDR2 FQNEAQ. V gave up 5 bases and J gave up 0 bases; unmatched junction bases: 9. This CDR3 has 16 residues. The chain's CDR3 is CASSPGWTGSSYEQYF. The CDR3 nucleotides are TGTGCCAGCAGCCCGGGATGGACAGGGAGCTCCTACGAGCAGTACTTC.

The CDR3 sequence is CASSLMGQGGEKLFF. CDR3 coding DNA: TGTGCCAGCAGCTTAATGGGACAGGGTGGTGAAAAACTGTTTTTT. The chain combines TRBV7-2 with TRBJ1-4; 9 bases map to TRBD1. This CDR3 has 15 amino acids. Germline lookup yields CDR1 SGHTA and CDR2 FQGNSA. Losses at the gene ends were 2 bases for V and 7 bases for J; bases not matched to a gene: 5.

The chain links TRBV9 to TRBJ2-2, with D hard to call. This CDR3 is built from 14 residues. Germline CDR1 and CDR2: SGDLS and YYNGEE. The V gene lost 0 bases and the J gene lost 3 bases, with 6 bases spanning the gap. The CDR3 region has the DNA TGTGCCAGCAGCGTAGTGGGTTACACCGGGGAGCTGTTTTTT. This codes for CASSVVGYTGELFF.

This clone was recorded a few times. V and J are TRBV7-6 and TRBJ1-2; no clear D. CDR3 size: 13 residues. Trimming removed 5 bases from V and 4 bases from J, with 11 bases in between. In germline, CDR1 is SGHVS, CDR2 FNYEAQ. The CDR3 sequence is CASSTPKTYGYTF. In nucleotides, the CDR3 is TGTGCCAGCAGCACTCCAAAGACCTATGGCTACACCTTC.

The CDR3: CASSNKQDLGNSPLHF. DNA of the CDR3: TGTGCCAGCAGTAACAAACAGGACTTGGGGAATTCACCCCTCCACTTT. The chain has TRBV6-6 and TRBJ1-6, with a possible D match to TRBD1 (5 bases). Germline lookup yields CDR1 MNHNY and CDR2 SVGAGI (reference sequence). This CDR3 has 16 amino acids. V was cut by 5 bases and J by 7 bases, with 18 bases left in between.

The V call is TRBV30, the J call TRBJ1-2, with 9 bases that match TRBD1. The CDR3 covers 15 residues. V lost 5 bases to trimming and J lost 3 bases; unmatched junction nucleotides: 10. Germline values: CDR1 GTSNPN, CDR2 SVGIG (reference sequence). The CDR3 region is CAWRGGGQGHYGYTF. The CDR3 DNA reads TGTGCCTGGCGTGGGGGGGGACAGGGACACTATGGCTACACCTTC.

This clone came up a few times. The chain is built from TRBV7-6 and TRBJ2-1, with 11 nucleotides matching TRBD2. This CDR3 spans 17 amino acids. Germline V gene sequence: CDR1 SGHVS, CDR2 FNYEAQ. With V trimmed by 0 bases and J by 0 bases, 1 base remained unmatched. CDR3 sequence (DNA): TGTGCCAGCAGCTTAGCTAGCGGGGGGGTCTCCTACAATGAGCAGTTCTTC. The encoded protein is CASSLASGGVSYNEQFF.

The rearrangement joins TRBV29-1 to TRBJ2-3, with a possible D match to TRBD1 (6 bases). Germline-derived CDR1 and CDR2 are SQVTM and ANQGSEA. V dropped 1 base and J dropped 1 base, with 9 bases sitting between them. The CDR3 is made up of 14 amino acids. The CDR3 DNA reads as TGCAGCGTTGAAGGGGACACCGGCACAGATACGCAGTATTTT. It translates to CSVEGDTGTDTQYF.

A single count supports this clone. The chain has TRBV5-1 and TRBJ2-7, with 8 bases identical to TRBD1. Germline V gives CDR1 SGHRS, CDR2 YFSETQ. The CDR3 covers 15 residues. J was trimmed by 0 bases and V by 4 bases; bases with no gene match: 6. CDR3 protein: CASSEGQGNSYEQYF. The CDR3 nucleotides read TGCGCCAGCAGCGAAGGACAGGGAAACTCCTACGAGCAGTACTTC.

This clone appeared a few times. The V call is TRBV30, the J call TRBJ2-5; 13 positions agree with TRBD2. The CDR3 length is 15 residues. Losses at the gene ends were 4 bases for V and 4 bases for J; bases not matched to a gene: 6. Germline CDR1 reads GTSNPN; CDR2 reads SVGIG (reference sequence). This CDR3 reads CAWIELAGGLETQYF. The CDR3 coding sequence is TGTGCCTGGATTGAACTAGCGGGGGGGCTAGAGACCCAGTACTTC.

The V and J genes are TRBV19 and TRBJ1-5, with D uncertain. V was pared by 6 bases and J by 0 bases, with 12 bases between. This CDR3 has 15 residues. The germline V gene has CDR1 LNHDA and CDR2 SQIVND (reference sequence). This chain's CDR3 is CASRRASISNQPQHF. As DNA, the CDR3 is TGTGCCAGTAGAAGAGCCAGCATTAGCAATCAGCCCCAGCATTTT.

In regard to this clone: The junction departs from germline at one end; a sequencing error may be responsible. V is TRBV4-3 and J is TRBJ2-2; the match to TRBD1 covers 7 bases. The length of the CDR3 is 18 residues. Germline V gives CDR1 LGHNA, CDR2 YSLEER. CDR3 coding DNA: TGCGCCAGCAACCAAAAGGGAAGGAGGACAGGAGACACCGGGGAGCTGTTTTTT. It yields the protein CASNQKGRRTGDTGELFF.

The chain joins TRBV10-3 to TRBJ1-1, with D unresolved. CDR3 length equals 13 residues. Trimming took 3 bases from V and 5 from J, leaving 10 bases between them. CDR1 is ENHRY and CDR2 is SYGVKD in the germline V gene. CDR3 sequence (DNA): TGTGCCATCAGTGATAGGACGGGGACTGAAGCTTTCTTT. Its protein is CAISDRTGTEAFF.

This rearrangement joins TRBV5-6 to TRBJ2-2; D is ambiguous. The germline V gene has CDR1 SGHDT and CDR2 YYEEEE. The CDR3 length is 13 residues. Trimming left V 1 base short and J 5 bases short, with 6 bases between. CDR3 sequence: CASSLLVTGELFF. The CDR3 DNA is TGTGCCAGCAGCTTGTTGGTGACCGGGGAGCTGTTTTTT.

This sequence joins TRBV6-1 and TRBJ2-3; 12 positions agree with TRBD1. CDR3 length: 15 amino acids. Unmatched junction bases numbered 6, after V lost 7 bases and J lost 4 bases. Looked up from germline, CDR1 is MNHNS and CDR2 is SASEGT. CDR3 in amino acids: CASTGGTGGADTQYF. The CDR3 nucleotides are TGTGCCAGCACTGGTGGGACAGGGGGCGCAGATACGCAGTATTTT.

The V and J genes are TRBV7-8 and TRBJ2-7, with no clear D. The CDR3 spans 16 residues. Germline V gene data show CDR1 as SGHVS and CDR2 as FQNEAQ. Trimming took 5 bases from V and 5 from J, leaving 22 bases between them. The CDR3 DNA sequence: TGTGCCAGCAGCCGAAAGGTATCGGATCTATTCCACGAGCAGTACTTC. Amino acid sequence: CASSRKVSDLFHEQYF.

This clone turned up a few times. The CDR3 is CASSLAGQSDEAFF. CDR3 nucleotides: TGTGCCAGCAGCTTAGCGGGACAATCGGATGAAGCTTTCTTT. V usage is TRBV7-3 and J usage is TRBJ1-1; D is perhaps TRBD1 (6 bases). With 2 bases removed from V and 7 bases from J, the gap between germline ends came to 14 bases. CDR3 length: 14 residues. Germline V gives CDR1 SGHTA, CDR2 FQGTGA.

V is TRBV19 and J is TRBJ1-5, with D tentatively TRBD1 (6 bases). Trimming took off 5 bases at V and 2 bases at J, with 10 bases between the two ends. The CDR3 is 14 residues long. Germline CDR1 reads LNHDA; CDR2 reads SQIVND (reference sequence). CDR3 sequence: CASSWGPGNQPQHF. The CDR3 bases are TGTGCCAGTAGTTGGGGGCCCGGCAATCAGCCCCAGCATTTT. The full variable domain, in which reference TRBV19 and TRBJ1-5 provide the parts outside the CDR3, is DGGITQSPKYLFRKEGQNVTLSCEQNLNHDAMYWYRQDPGQGLRLIYYSQIVNDFQKGDIAEGYSVSREKKESFPLTVTSAQKNPTAFYLCASSWGPGNQPQHFGDGTRLSIL.

A single count supports this clone. The rearrangement links TRBV7-9 to TRBJ2-5; D remains ambiguous. V was pared by 7 bases and J by 2 bases, with 14 bases between. CDR1 is SEHNR, CDR2 FQNEAQ, per germline (reference sequence). This CDR3 has 14 residues. This CDR3 reads CASTPPPAQETQYF. CDR3 DNA sequence: TGTGCCAGCACCCCTCCGCCCGCACAAGAGACCCAGTACTTC.

CDR3 DNA sequence: TGCAGCGTTGAAGCGGCAGGAAAAACCTACGAGCAGTACTTC. Translated, it gives CSVEAAGKTYEQYF. The rearrangement links TRBV29-1 to TRBJ2-7; D remains ambiguous. With 1 base removed from V and 2 bases from J, the gap between germline ends came to 12 bases. The CDR3 extends over 14 amino acids. Germline V CDR1 and CDR2: SQVTM, ANQGSEA.

This clone was counted only a few times. CDR3 bases: TGTGCCAGCAGTGAACTTCCGAACACTGAAGCTTTCTTT. As protein: CASSELPNTEAFF. The chain joins TRBV25-1 to TRBJ1-1, with D unclear. V lost 2 bases and J 1 base, leaving 5 bases between the germline ends. CDR3 length: 13 amino acids. CDR1 and CDR2 from the germline V gene are MGHDK and SYGVNS.

The gene calls are TRBV7-6 and TRBJ1-5, with D possibly TRBD1 on 5 matching bases. CDR1 and CDR2 from the germline V gene are SGHVS and FNYEAQ. Trimming took 5 bases from V and 4 from J, leaving 9 bases between them. CDR3 size: 13 residues. CDR3 sequence: CASSLQENQPQHF. The CDR3 DNA reads as TGTGCCAGCAGCCTACAGGAGAATCAGCCCCAGCATTTT.